This T cell receptor (beta chain) comes out of a study of vaccination and CD4 T cells after COVID-19 (dated 2022 in TCRdb). Regarding the study in general: Convalescent patients had a positive SARS-CoV-2 result on nasal swab PCR, and of these patients, fewer than ten had mild disease and one had severe disease. Six males and four females were included in the convalescent cohort, with two Hispanic individuals, seven Caucasians, two Asians and one multiracial person represented. Two doses of either the Pfizer-BioNTech BNT162b2 vaccine (n=8) or the Moderna mRNA-1273 vaccine (n=2) were administered to participants. Post-COVID blood samples were collected from convalescent patients a median of around 96 days after diagnosis, with a range of roughly 35 to 180 days. Post-vaccine blood samples were collected a median of approximately 72 days after the second vaccine dose, ranging from about 13 to 250 days. The cultures were stimulated with overlapping spike peptide pools from SARS-CoV-2 and from the common cold coronaviruses HCoV-NL63, HCoV-OC43 and HCoV-229E. In control cultures, a CEFX viral epitope pool was used as positive control, an HIV-1 Nef peptide pool was used as negative control, or no peptide was added. In around 10 COVID-19 convalescent patients and a few infection-naive healthy vaccine recipients, researchers compared the spike-specific CD4+ TCR repertoire from before mRNA vaccination with the repertoire from after. Overall study outcomes, separate from this receptor: Of the vaccine-specific clones found in convalescent patients, nearly all (304 of 307) were mono-reactive for SARS-CoV-2 spike instead of being cross-reactive with common cold coronaviruses. Among convalescent patients, a median around 86% of the SARS-CoV-2-reactive clones seen after vaccination appeared only after vaccination, which suggests priming specific to the vaccine. Although the median number of SARS-CoV-2-reactive clonotypes went up from roughly 20 after infection to 35 to 40 after vaccination, the increase was not significant. The study included relatively few convalescent patients and did not analyze early timepoints after natural infection.

From the germline V gene, CDR1 is ENHRY and CDR2 is SYGVKD. The CDR3 goes from the cysteine to the phenylalanine over 15 residues. The retained sequence is limited to the CDR3, 45 bases, with the frame set at the first base. V loses 10 bases at its end and J loses 6 bases; junction bases beyond the gene matches: 16. This clonotype was picked up a small number of times. There is no known antigen for this receptor. The sample holds no much larger clone one base away, and base qualities are not on file. Reading the label with the study, this specimen's treatment or condition is: roughly ten-day PBMC culture with coronavirus spike peptide pools or control peptides (ViraFEST assay). The study used the ViraFEST assay, which expanded antigen-specific T cells with peptide pools and then identified expanded clonotypes by TCR sequencing. The convalescent patients' positive SARS-CoV-2 PCR tests were from March to December 2020, which was before the Alpha, Beta and Delta variants emerged in the United States. Each well held more than 1.5 million PBMCs cultured in IMDM containing around 5% human AB serum and roughly 9.7 IU/ml IL-2, with roughly 10 ug/ml peptide pools added. On days 3 and 7, half of the culture medium was replaced with fresh IL-2-containing medium. After around 11 days of culture, CD4+ T cells were isolated by negative selection with the EasySep CD4+ T cell isolation kit. Ficoll-Paque Plus gradient centrifugation was used to isolate PBMCs from whole blood, and the isolated PBMCs were then either used fresh or cryopreserved at -140C. Triplicate wells were generally used for each culture condition.

Receptors were amplified or captured by PCR. TCR sequencing of DNA from cultured CD4+ T cells used the Oncomine TCR Beta short-read assay at the Johns Hopkins FTIC core. The QIAamp micro DNA kit was used to extract genomic DNA from the cultured CD4+ T cells. The Oncomine TCR Beta libraries from cultured CD4+ T cells were pooled using unique dual indexes and then sequenced on an Illumina iSeq 100. Per the authors' processing: Non-productive sequences were removed, and CDR3s that did not start with C, did not end with F or W, or were shorter than 7 amino acids were discarded. The MANAFEST web application was used to identify antigen-specific clonotypes by comparing peptide-stimulated wells against reference wells and other culture wells. An FDR below 0.05, an odds ratio above 5, and a productive frequency above 0.1% in at least two of three replicate wells were required for clones to be considered positive. A clonotype was classed as cross-reactive if the clonotype showed significant expansion both in SARS-CoV-2 spike wells and in at least one common cold coronavirus spike condition. Using R version 3.6.1, CDR3 homology was evaluated through Levenshtein distances (stringdist) along with unrooted phylogenetic trees (ape). The raw public reads went through TCRdb reprocessing: fastp at Q25, MiXCR clone calling, in-frame beta chains kept. Rows with one shared CDR3 protein collapse into an entry with the most common genes and DNA. These V and J calls rely on TCRdb rather than the paper's analysis. The sample records about 12,000 distinct CDR3 sequences, roughly two fifths of which are singletons. The ten biggest clones cover 15% to 20% of the sample.

The sequenced sample was cultured CD4+ T cells from blood. Recombination joined TRBV10-3 with TRBJ1-2; 8 of the junction bases match TRBD1. The sequence came from a human donor with COVID-19. The nucleotide sequence reads TGTGCCACCCAACGATCCAGACAGGGGCCTCATGGCTACACCTTC. The encoded protein is CATQRSRQGPHGYTF.